This T cell receptor (beta chain) was captured in a study of blood T cell repertoires in COVID-19. As originally analysed: Estimated nucleated cell counts came from reference gene primer amplification. Profiled with immunoSEQ multiplex PCR; TCRdb holds only in-frame clones, not every one. V, J and clone size derive from that table, while D and trimming were established from the DNA sequence. Of some 150,000 clones in the sample, approximately 87% were seen once. Enrolled through a virtual design, the participants were between roughly 18 and 90 years of age and came from about two dozen US areas. Participant-given clinical history determined each cohort assignment. The CDR3 consists of 15 residues. V gave up 5 bases and J gave up 5 bases; unmatched junction bases: 5. Germline CDR1 reads SGHAT; CDR2 reads FQNNGV.

The TCR was taken from a woman in her twenties or thirties with acute COVID-19. V usage is TRBV11-2 and J usage is TRBJ1-4, with TRBD1 identical over 10 bases. The sequenced material came from PBMCs or T cells enriched from blood (not recorded which). In DNA form, the CDR3 reads TGTGCCAGCAGCGTTGGACAGGGGGGGAATGAAAAACTGTTTTTT. Translating gives CASSVGQGGNEKLFF.